This TCR beta chain was documented in a study of technical replicates of blood from a handful of donors. CDR1 SGHRS and CDR2 YFSETQ come from the germline V gene. V was shortened by 1 base and J by 1 base, with 12 bases between the two germline ends. The CDR3 is made up of 16 amino acids. The method was immunoSEQ multiplex PCR; TCRdb's version includes in-frame clones alone and lacks a portion of them. This table holds about 16,000 clones, about 87% found once. The chain recombines TRBV5-1 with TRBJ2-1, with D possibly being TRBD1 (5 bases). This TCR came from a human donor in good health. The sample taken for sequencing was PBMCs. The CDR3 region is CASSLWQGLSYNEQFF. CDR3 in DNA: TGCGCCAGCAGCTTGTGGCAGGGATTGTCCTACAATGAGCAGTTCTTC.